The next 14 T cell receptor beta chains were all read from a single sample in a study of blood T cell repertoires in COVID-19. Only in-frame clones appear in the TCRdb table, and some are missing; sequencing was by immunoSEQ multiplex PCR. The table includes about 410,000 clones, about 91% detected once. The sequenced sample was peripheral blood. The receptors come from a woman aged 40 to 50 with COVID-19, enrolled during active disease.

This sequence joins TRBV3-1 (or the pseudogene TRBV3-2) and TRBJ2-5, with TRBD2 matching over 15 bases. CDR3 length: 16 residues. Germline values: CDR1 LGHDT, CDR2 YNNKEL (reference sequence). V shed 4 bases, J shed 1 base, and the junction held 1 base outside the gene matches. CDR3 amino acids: CASSLGLAGGQETQYF. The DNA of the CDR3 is TGTGCCAGCAGCCTGGGACTAGCGGGGGGCCAAGAGACCCAGTACTTC.

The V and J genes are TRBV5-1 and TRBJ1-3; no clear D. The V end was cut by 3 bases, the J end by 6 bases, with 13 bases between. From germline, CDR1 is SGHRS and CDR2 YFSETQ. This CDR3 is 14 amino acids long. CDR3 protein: CASSSQDHSNTIYF. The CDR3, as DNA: TGCGCCAGCAGCTCTCAGGATCATTCAAACACCATATATTTT.

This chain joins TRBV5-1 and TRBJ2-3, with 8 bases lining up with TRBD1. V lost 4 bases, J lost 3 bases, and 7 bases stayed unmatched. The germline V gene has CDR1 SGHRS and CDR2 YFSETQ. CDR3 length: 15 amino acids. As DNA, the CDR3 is TGCGCCAGCAGCCTACTGACAGGGGAAACAGATACGCAGTATTTT. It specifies CASSLLTGETDTQYF.

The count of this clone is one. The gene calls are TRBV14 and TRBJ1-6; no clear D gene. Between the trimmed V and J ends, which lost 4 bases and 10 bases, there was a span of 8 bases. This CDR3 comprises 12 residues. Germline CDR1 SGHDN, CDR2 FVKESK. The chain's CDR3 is CASSLVGSPLHF. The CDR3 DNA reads TGTGCCAGCAGCCTGGTGGGCTCACCCCTCCACTTT.

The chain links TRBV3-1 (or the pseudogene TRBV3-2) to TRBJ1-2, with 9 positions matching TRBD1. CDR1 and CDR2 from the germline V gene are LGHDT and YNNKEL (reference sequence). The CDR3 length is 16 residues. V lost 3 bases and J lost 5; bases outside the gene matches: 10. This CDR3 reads CASSQTIGTGIYGYTF. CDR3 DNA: TGTGCCAGCAGCCAGACGATCGGGACAGGGATTTATGGCTACACCTTC.

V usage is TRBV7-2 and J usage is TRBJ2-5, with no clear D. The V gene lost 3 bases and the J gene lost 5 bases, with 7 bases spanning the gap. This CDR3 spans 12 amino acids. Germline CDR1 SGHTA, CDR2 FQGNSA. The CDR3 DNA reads TGTGCCAGCAGCTTTAAGCCGGAGACCCAGTACTTC. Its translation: CASSFKPETQYF.

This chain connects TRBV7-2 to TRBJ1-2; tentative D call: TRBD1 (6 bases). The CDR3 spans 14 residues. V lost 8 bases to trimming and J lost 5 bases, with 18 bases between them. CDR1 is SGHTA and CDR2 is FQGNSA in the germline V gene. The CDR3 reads CASVPQNTGYGYTF. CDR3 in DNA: TGTGCCAGCGTTCCCCAAAACACAGGGTATGGCTACACCTTC.

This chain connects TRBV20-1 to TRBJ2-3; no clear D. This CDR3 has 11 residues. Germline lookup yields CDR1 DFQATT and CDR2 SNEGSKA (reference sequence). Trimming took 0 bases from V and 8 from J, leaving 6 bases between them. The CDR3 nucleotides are TGCAGTGCTAGAGAGGGCCTTACGCAGTATTTT. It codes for CSAREGLTQYF.

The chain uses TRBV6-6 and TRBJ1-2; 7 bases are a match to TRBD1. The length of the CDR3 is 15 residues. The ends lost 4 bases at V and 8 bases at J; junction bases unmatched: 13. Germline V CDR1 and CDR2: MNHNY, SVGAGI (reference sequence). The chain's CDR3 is CASSSGRDSLSGYTF. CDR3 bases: TGTGCCAGCAGTTCGGGACGGGACAGCTTATCCGGCTACACCTTC.

CDR3 residues: CASSYSGTGNSPLHF. CDR3 sequence (DNA): TGTGCCAGCAGTTACTCGGGGACAGGGAATTCACCCCTCCACTTT. The rearrangement joins TRBV6-5 to TRBJ1-6; TRBD1 matches at 9 bases. This CDR3 has 15 amino acids. After removal of 0 bases from V and 7 bases from J, the junction contained 1 base not matched to a gene. Germline assignment: CDR1 MNHEY and CDR2 SVGAGI.

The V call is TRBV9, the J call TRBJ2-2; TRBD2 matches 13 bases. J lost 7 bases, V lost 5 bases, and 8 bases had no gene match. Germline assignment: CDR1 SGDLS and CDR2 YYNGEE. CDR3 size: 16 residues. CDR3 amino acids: CASSRGTSGIIGELFF. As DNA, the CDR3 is TGTGCCAGCAGTAGAGGGACTAGCGGGATAATCGGGGAGCTGTTTTTT.

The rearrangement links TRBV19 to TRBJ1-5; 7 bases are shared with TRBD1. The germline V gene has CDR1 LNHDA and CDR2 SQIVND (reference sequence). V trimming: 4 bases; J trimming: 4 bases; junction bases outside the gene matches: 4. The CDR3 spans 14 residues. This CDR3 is CASSTGTANQPQHF. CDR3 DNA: TGTGCCAGTAGTACAGGGACAGCGAATCAGCCCCAGCATTTT.

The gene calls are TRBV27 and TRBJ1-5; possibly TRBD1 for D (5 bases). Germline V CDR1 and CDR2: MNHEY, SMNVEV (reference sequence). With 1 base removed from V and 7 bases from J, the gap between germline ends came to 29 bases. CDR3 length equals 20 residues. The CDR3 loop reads CASSLYSLQGFPSKGQPQHF. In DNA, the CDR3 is TGTGCCAGCAGTTTATACTCCCTCCAGGGCTTCCCTTCAAAGGGGCAGCCCCAGCATTTT.

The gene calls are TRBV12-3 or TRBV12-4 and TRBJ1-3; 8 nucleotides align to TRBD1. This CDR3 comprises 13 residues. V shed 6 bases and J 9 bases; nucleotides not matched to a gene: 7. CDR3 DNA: TGTGCCAGCAGCGACAGGGGAGGGAGCACCATATATTTT. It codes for CASSDRGGSTIYF.